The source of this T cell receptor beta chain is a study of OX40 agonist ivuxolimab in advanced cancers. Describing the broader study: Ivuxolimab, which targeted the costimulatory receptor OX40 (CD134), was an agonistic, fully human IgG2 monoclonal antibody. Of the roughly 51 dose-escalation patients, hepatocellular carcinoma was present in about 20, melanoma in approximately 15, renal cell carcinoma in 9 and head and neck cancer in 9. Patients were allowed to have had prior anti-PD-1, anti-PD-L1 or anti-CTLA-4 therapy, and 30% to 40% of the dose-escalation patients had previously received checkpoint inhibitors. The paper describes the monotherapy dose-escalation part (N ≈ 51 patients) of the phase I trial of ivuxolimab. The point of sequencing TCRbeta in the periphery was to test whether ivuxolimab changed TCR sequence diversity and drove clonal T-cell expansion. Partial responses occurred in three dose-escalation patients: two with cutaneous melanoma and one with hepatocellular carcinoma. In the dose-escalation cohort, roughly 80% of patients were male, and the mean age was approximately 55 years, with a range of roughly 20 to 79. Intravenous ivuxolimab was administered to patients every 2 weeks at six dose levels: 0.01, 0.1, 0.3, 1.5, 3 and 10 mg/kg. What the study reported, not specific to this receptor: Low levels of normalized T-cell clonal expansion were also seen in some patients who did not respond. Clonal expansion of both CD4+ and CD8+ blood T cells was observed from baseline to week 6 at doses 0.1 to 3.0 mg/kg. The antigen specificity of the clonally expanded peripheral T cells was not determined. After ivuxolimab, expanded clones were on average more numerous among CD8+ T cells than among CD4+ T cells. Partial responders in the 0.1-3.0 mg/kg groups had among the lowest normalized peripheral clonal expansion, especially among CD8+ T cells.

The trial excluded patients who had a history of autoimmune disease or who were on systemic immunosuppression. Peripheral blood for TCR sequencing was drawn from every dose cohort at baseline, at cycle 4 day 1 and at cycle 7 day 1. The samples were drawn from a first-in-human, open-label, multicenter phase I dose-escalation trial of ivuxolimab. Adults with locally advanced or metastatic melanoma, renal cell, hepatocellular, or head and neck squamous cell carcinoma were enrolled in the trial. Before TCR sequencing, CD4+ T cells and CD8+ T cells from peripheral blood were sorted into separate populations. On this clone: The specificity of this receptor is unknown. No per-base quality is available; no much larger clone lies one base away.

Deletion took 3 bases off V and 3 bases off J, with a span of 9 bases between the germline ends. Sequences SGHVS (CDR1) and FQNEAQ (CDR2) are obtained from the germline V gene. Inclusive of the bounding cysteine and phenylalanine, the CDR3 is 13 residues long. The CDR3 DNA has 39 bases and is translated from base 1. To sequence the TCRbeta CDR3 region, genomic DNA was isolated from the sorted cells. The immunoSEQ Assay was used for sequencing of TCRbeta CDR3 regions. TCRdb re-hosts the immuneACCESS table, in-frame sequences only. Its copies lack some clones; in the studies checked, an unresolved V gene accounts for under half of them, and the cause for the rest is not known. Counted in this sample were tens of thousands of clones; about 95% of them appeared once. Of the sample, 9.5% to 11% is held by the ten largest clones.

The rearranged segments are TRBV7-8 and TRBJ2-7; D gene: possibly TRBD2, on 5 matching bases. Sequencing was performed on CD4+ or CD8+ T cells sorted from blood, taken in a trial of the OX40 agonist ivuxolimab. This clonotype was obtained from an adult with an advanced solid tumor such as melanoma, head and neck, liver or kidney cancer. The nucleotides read TGTGCCAGCAGCTTCGGACTTAACTACGAGCAGTACTTC. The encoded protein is CASSFGLNYEQYF.